Below are 5 T cell receptor beta chains sequenced from a single sample in a study of response to subunit inactivated influenza vaccine. TCRdb recomputed calls from the RT-PCR reads with MiXCR, one row per CDR3 protein. Seen here are 600,000 to 700,000 distinct CDR3 sequences, about 14% observed once, and the top ten hold around 7.6%. The specimen comprised PBMCs from blood, sampled 14 days before vaccination. The receptors come from a man aged 50 or older who received an inactivated influenza vaccine.

V gene TRBV7-2 combines with J gene TRBJ2-2, with 9 bases matching TRBD1. V lost 1 base, J lost 7 bases, and 7 bases stayed unmatched. Germline loops: CDR1 SGHTA, CDR2 FQGNSA. This CDR3 comprises 16 residues. CDR3 residues: CASSLVGTGFVGELFF. CDR3 in DNA: TGTGCCAGCAGCTTAGTAGGGACAGGGTTCGTCGGGGAGCTGTTTTTT.

Ten or more counts support this clonotype. The chain carries TRBV9 and TRBJ2-5, with 9 bases matching TRBD2. The CDR3 contains 17 residues. With V trimmed by 0 bases and J by 5 bases, 11 bases remained unmatched. CDR1 SGDLS and CDR2 YYNGEE come from the germline V gene. The CDR3 DNA follows: TGTGCCAGCAGCGTAGGGGTGATAGCGGGAGAGGATGAGACCCAGTACTTC. It codes for CASSVGVIAGEDETQYF.

In DNA, the CDR3 is TGTGCCAGCAGTTACGTAGCGGGGGCCTCCACAGATACGCAGTATTTT. The encoded protein is CASSYVAGASTDTQYF. The chain carries TRBV6-5 and TRBJ2-3; 9 positions agree with TRBD2. The CDR3 covers 16 residues. Germline trimming cut 2 bases from V and 2 bases from J; bases unmatched to any gene: 5. Germline values: CDR1 MNHEY, CDR2 SVGAGI.

V and J are TRBV27 and TRBJ2-7, with TRBD2 as a possible D gene (5 bases). The CDR3 is 16 residues long. Germline V gives CDR1 MNHEY, CDR2 SMNVEV (reference sequence). Trimming took 3 bases from V and 3 from J, leaving 18 bases between them. CDR3 DNA sequence: TGTGCCAGCAGTTTCGTAATCGAGAGGGCCATCTACGAGCAGTACTTC. The encoded protein is CASSFVIERAIYEQYF.

The V gene is TRBV5-1, the J gene TRBJ2-5; TRBD1 agrees at 11 bases. J lost 5 bases, V lost 5 bases, and 5 bases had no gene match. This CDR3 region has 14 residues. CDR1 and CDR2 (germline): SGHRS, YFSETQ. The CDR3 region is CASRDRGLTETQYF. The CDR3 bases are TGCGCCAGCAGGGACAGGGGGCTTACGGAGACCCAGTACTTC.